Listed below are T cell receptor beta chains from one sample, sequenced in a study of blood T cell repertoires in COVID-19. TCRdb keeps only in-frame clones here, not all; method: immunoSEQ multiplex PCR. This table has roughly 230,000 clones, 80% to 95% appearing once. Sequencing was carried out using peripheral blood. The receptors derive from a man aged 25-45 years with COVID-19, enrolled during active disease. Each CDR3 is given with its conserved first and last residue. Each record gives: CDR3 length, D gene, V gene, J gene, clone size, CDR3 protein, CDR3 DNA. A D gene is named only where the DNA matches it firmly. The size entry is marked missing in some rows and otherwise reads once, few, many or a size class.

16	NA	TRBV3-1/TRBV3-2	TRBJ2-3	NA	CASSQGPAGSTDTQYF	TGTGCCAGCAGCCAAGGCCCAGCGGGTAGTACAGATACGCAGTATTTT
18	TRBD2	TRBV9	TRBJ2-3	NA	CASSETSGEPNNTDTQYF	TGTGCCAGCAGCGAGACTAGCGGGGAACCTAACAACACAGATACGCAGTATTTT
15	NA	TRBV9	TRBJ1-3	NA	CASSVGGGVGNTIYF	TGTGCCAGCAGCGTAGGCGGGGGGGTTGGAAACACCATATATTTT
15	TRBD2	TRBV7-9	TRBJ2-5	NA	CASSLRTSGEETQYF	TGTGCCAGCAGCTTAAGGACTAGCGGGGAAGAGACCCAGTACTTC
14	TRBD1	TRBV7-9	TRBJ1-6	NA	CASSLGQKLTPLHF	TGTGCCAGCAGCTTGGGACAGAAGCTGACACCCCTCCACTTT
15	TRBD1	TRBV15	TRBJ2-1	NA	CATSRPTTGVNEQFF	TGTGCCACCAGCAGACCCACGACAGGGGTCAATGAGCAGTTCTTC
12	NA	TRBV29-1	TRBJ2-3	NA	CSGSFETDTQYF	TGCAGCGGGTCCTTCGAGACAGATACGCAGTATTTT
14	NA	TRBV21-1	TRBJ2-7	NA	CASSKASGGNEQYF	TGTGCCAGCAGCAAAGCGAGCGGGGGGAACGAGCAGTACTTC
16	NA	TRBV21-1	TRBJ1-1	NA	CASSKGRHRENTEAFF	TGTGCCAGCAGCAAAGGGAGGCACAGGGAGAACACTGAAGCTTTCTTT
15	TRBD2	TRBV6-5	TRBJ2-5	NA	CASGTSGGLQETQYF	TGTGCCAGCGGAACTAGCGGGGGGCTCCAAGAGACCCAGTACTTC
14	NA	TRBV19	TRBJ1-6	once	CATRTGSGGSPLHF	TGTGCCACCCGGACGGGTTCGGGAGGGTCACCCCTCCACTTT
15	TRBD1	TRBV4-1	TRBJ2-7	NA	CASSQEPGQAYEQYF	TGCGCCAGCAGCCAAGAGCCGGGACAGGCGTACGAGCAGTACTTC
10	NA	TRBV6-2/TRBV6-3	TRBJ1-2	NA	CASSSVGYTF	TGTGCCAGCAGCTCTGTTGGCTACACCTTC
13	TRBD1	TRBV9	TRBJ1-2	NA	CASSVTGETGYTF	TGTGCCAGCAGCGTAACAGGGGAAACTGGCTACACCTTC
16	NA	TRBV3-1/TRBV3-2	TRBJ1-4	once	CASSQAGTGYNEKLFF	TGTGCCAGCAGCCAAGCCGGAACGGGGTATAATGAAAAACTGTTTTTT